Shown below are 24 T cell receptor beta chains from a single sample sequenced in a study of T-cell memory formation after mild COVID-19. One entry per CDR3 protein results from TCRdb running MiXCR on the 5' RACE reads. Of approximately 450,000 distinct CDR3 sequences detected, around a sixth appear once; the ten largest clones hold over 9%. Source material: PBMCs or a T cell subset sorted from them (not recorded which). Source of these receptors: an adult woman who had mild COVID-19 (a few samples of this study predate the infection). Cell type and time point are not known.

In this sample, this clonotype turned up a few times. V and J are TRBV7-3 and TRBJ2-5, with 9 bases aligning to TRBD2. Trimming removed 4 bases from V and 4 bases from J; junction bases left unmatched: 1. This CDR3 region has 13 residues. Germline lookup yields CDR1 SGHTA and CDR2 FQGTGA. The CDR3 DNA sequence: TGTGCCAGCAGCTCTAGCGGGGCAGAGACCCAGTACTTC. Its protein product is CASSSSGAETQYF.

The V gene is TRBV6-1, the J gene TRBJ2-3; 8 positions agree with TRBD1. The CDR3 runs 16 residues. The J segment lost 2 bases and the V segment lost 3 bases, leaving 7 bases of the junction unmatched. Looked up from germline, CDR1 is MNHNS and CDR2 is SASEGT. The CDR3 coding sequence is TGTGCCAGCAGTGAGGGGACAGGCGGGAACACAGATACGCAGTATTTT. Translating gives CASSEGTGGNTDTQYF.

This sequence joins TRBV6-2 or TRBV6-3 and TRBJ2-1; D is possibly TRBD1 (6 bases). The CDR3 runs to 15 residues. The ends were cut back, 2 bases at V and 2 bases at J, with 10 bases in the middle. Germline V lookup: CDR1 MNHEY, CDR2 SVGEGT. The CDR3 DNA is TGTGCCAGCAGTTACAGGGGGACCACCTACAATGAGCAGTTCTTC. Protein: CASSYRGTTYNEQFF.

This clonotype was counted at least ten times. V is TRBV5-1 and J is TRBJ2-7; 8 nucleotides agree with TRBD1. Losses at the gene ends were 4 bases for V and 3 bases for J; bases not matched to a gene: 3. Germline values: CDR1 SGHRS, CDR2 YFSETQ. CDR3 length: 13 residues. The CDR3, as DNA: TGCGCCAGCAGCGTGGGACAGGACTACGAGCAGTACTTC. Translated: CASSVGQDYEQYF.

The chain employs TRBV20-1 and TRBJ1-2, with 9 bases identical to TRBD1. Trimming at V came to 0 bases and at J to 3 bases, leaving 5 bases not matched to a gene. Germline CDR1 reads DFQATT; CDR2 reads SNEGSKA (reference sequence). The CDR3 runs to 15 residues. CDR3 sequence (DNA): TGCAGTGCTAGAGACCCCCGGACAGGGGACTATGGCTACACCTTC. Translated: CSARDPRTGDYGYTF.

This clonotype was counted a single time. The V and J genes are TRBV6-2 or TRBV6-3 and TRBJ2-7; D remains unclear. With 6 bases removed from V and 7 bases from J, the gap between germline ends came to 16 bases. Germline V lookup: CDR1 MNHEY, CDR2 SVGEGT. The CDR3 has 13 amino acids. The CDR3 nucleotides are TGTGCCAGCAGACCGAGTACCGTTCCAGAGCAGTACTTC. Translated, it gives CASRPSTVPEQYF.

This clonotype was observed a handful of times. The chain joins TRBV7-3 to TRBJ2-1, with 8 bases lining up with TRBD1. This CDR3 contains 16 residues. J lost 7 bases, V lost 0 bases, and 8 bases had no gene match. The germline gives CDR1 SGHTA, CDR2 FQGTGA. Here the CDR3 DNA reads TGTGCCAGCAGCTTAACACGCAGGGGGCGTAGGAATGAGCAGTTCTTC. It encodes CASSLTRRGRRNEQFF.

The chain joins TRBV5-6 to TRBJ2-1, with D perhaps TRBD1 (6 bases). Per the germline V gene, CDR1 is SGHDT and CDR2 is YYEEEE. The CDR3 sequence is 16 residues long. Deletions cut 5 bases from V and 4 bases from J, with 19 bases between. The chain's CDR3 is CASSHKQGTLYNEQFF. In nucleotides, the CDR3 is TGTGCCAGCAGTCATAAACAGGGAACCCTTTACAATGAGCAGTTCTTC. Filled out from reference TRBV5-6 and TRBJ2-1, the complete variable domain reads DAGVTQSPTHLIKTRGQQVTLRCSPKSGHDTVSWYQQALGQGPQFIFQYYEEEERQRGNFPDRFSGHQFPNYSSELNVNALLLGDSALYLCASSHKQGTLYNEQFFGPGTRLTVL.

The V and J genes are TRBV10-1 and TRBJ1-2, with D tentatively TRBD1 (6 bases). Germline V gives CDR1 WNHNN, CDR2 SYGVQD (reference sequence). This CDR3 has 17 residues. The CDR3 loop reads CPAVRPWTVSVTYGYTF. CDR3 sequence (DNA): TGCCCAGCAGTGAGGCCCTGGACAGTTTCAGTTACGTATGGCTACACCTTC.

This chain uses TRBV30 with TRBJ2-3; unclear D gene. V was shortened by 8 bases and J by 0 bases, with 12 bases between the two germline ends. CDR1 is GTSNPN and CDR2 is SVGIG in the germline V gene (reference sequence). The CDR3 extends over 13 amino acids. The CDR3 bases are TGTGCCCACAACTGGCCAAGCACAGATACGCAGTATTTT. Its translation: CAHNWPSTDTQYF.

The V gene is TRBV20-1, the J gene TRBJ1-2; a weak D match, TRBD1 (5 bases). Germline V CDR1 and CDR2: DFQATT, SNEGSKA (reference sequence). V lost 0 bases and J 4 bases, leaving 12 bases between the germline ends. The CDR3 covers 14 residues. CDR3 coding DNA: TGCAGTGCTAGAGATGTGGGGGGGTCCTATGGCTACACCTTC. The encoded protein is CSARDVGGSYGYTF.

The chain recombines TRBV7-2 with TRBJ2-2, with D perhaps TRBD1 or TRBD2 (5 bases each). The CDR3 consists of 15 residues. Trimming pared 2 bases from V and 0 bases from J, leaving 7 bases between. CDR1 is SGHTA, CDR2 FQGNSA, per germline. CDR3 sequence (DNA): TGTGCCAGCAGCTTATGGGGACCGAACACCGGGGAGCTGTTTTTT. This gives the protein CASSLWGPNTGELFF.

This clonotype came up a few times. The chain has TRBV28 and TRBJ2-6; 11 bases match TRBD1. After removal of 6 bases from V and 2 bases from J, the junction contained 0 bases not matched to a gene. Germline V gives CDR1 MDHEN, CDR2 SYDVKM. This CDR3 is built from 15 residues. CDR3 region: CASRGQGAGANVLTF. The CDR3 coding sequence is TGTGCCAGCAGGGGACAGGGGGCTGGGGCCAACGTCCTGACTTTC.

The table lists this clonotype with a few counts. The rearrangement uses TRBV4-2 and TRBJ2-2, with 14 bases matching TRBD2. Germline-derived CDR1 and CDR2 are LGHNA and YNFKEQ. The CDR3 consists of 17 residues. Trimming took 5 bases from V and 4 from J; bases not matched to a gene: 6. The CDR3 is CASSEGLAGAGTGELFF. The CDR3 bases are TGTGCCAGCAGCGAGGGACTAGCGGGAGCCGGCACCGGGGAGCTGTTTTTT.

This clonotype was observed a single time. The chain joins TRBV12-3 or TRBV12-4 to TRBJ1-1; the match to TRBD1 covers 11 bases. V trimming: 4 bases; J trimming: 6 bases; junction bases outside the gene matches: 4. The CDR3 has 14 residues. CDR3 coding DNA: TGTGCCAGCAGTTGGGACAGGGGGGAAGCTGAAGCTTTCTTT. The encoded protein is CASSWDRGEAEAFF.

The rearrangement links TRBV12-3 or TRBV12-4 to TRBJ2-3, with 8 bases fitting TRBD2. J lost 0 bases, V lost 7 bases, and 18 bases had no gene match. The CDR3 is 19 amino acids. CDR3 DNA sequence: TGTGCCAGCACCCCGGGAGTAGCGGGACCGCGCGGTAGCACAGATACGCAGTATTTT. Amino acid sequence: CASTPGVAGPRGSTDTQYF.

Ten or more counts support this clonotype. The V call is TRBV7-2, the J call TRBJ2-3, with 7 bases lining up with TRBD1. CDR1 is SGHTA and CDR2 is FQGNSA in the germline V gene. V lost 4 bases to trimming and J lost 9 bases; unmatched junction nucleotides: 1. The CDR3 consists of 11 residues. CDR3 in DNA: TGTGCCAGCAGCTCACAGGGGACGCAGTATTTT. It translates to CASSSQGTQYF.

V and J are TRBV6-1 and TRBJ2-5; D could derive from TRBD1 or TRBD2 (5 bases each). The V gene lost 2 bases and the J gene lost 4 bases, with 14 bases spanning the gap. The CDR3 sequence is 15 residues long. Germline CDR1 reads MNHNS; CDR2 reads SASEGT. DNA of the CDR3: TGTGCCAGCAGTGAATTCGGCAGGGAGTCAGAGACCCAGTACTTC. Translated, it gives CASSEFGRESETQYF.

The chain carries TRBV2 and TRBJ1-3, with D unclear. This CDR3 region has 13 residues. In germline, CDR1 is SNHLY, CDR2 FYNNEI. V lost 8 bases to trimming and J lost 0 bases, with 8 bases between them. CDR3 sequence (DNA): TGTGCCAGCGCCAACCCCTCTGGAAACACCATATATTTT. Protein: CASANPSGNTIYF.

This clonotype was detected only a few times. The chain combines TRBV20-1 with TRBJ1-1; D may be TRBD1 (5 bases). Germline values: CDR1 DFQATT, CDR2 SNEGSKA (reference sequence). The CDR3 has 13 amino acids. Trimming pared 0 bases from V and 6 bases from J, leaving 11 bases between. The CDR3 loop is CSARDPRDAEAFF. DNA of the CDR3: TGCAGTGCTAGAGATCCTCGGGACGCTGAAGCTTTCTTT.

J is TRBJ2-1 and V is TRBV6-6, with 9 positions matching TRBD2. This CDR3 comprises 17 residues. The germline V gene has CDR1 MNHNY and CDR2 SVGAGI (reference sequence). Trimming cost V 5 bases and J 0 bases; bases outside gene matches: 8. The CDR3: CASSERTSESSYNEQFF. CDR3 in DNA: TGTGCCAGCAGTGAACGGACTAGCGAGAGCTCCTACAATGAGCAGTTCTTC.

V gene TRBV12-3 or TRBV12-4 combines with J gene TRBJ2-2; maybe TRBD2 (5 bases). Trimming pared 10 bases from V and 6 bases from J, leaving 21 bases between. The CDR3 extends over 15 amino acids. The CDR3 bases are TGTGCCACCAAGAGGGTGGGGATGTTCGCCGGGGAGCTGTTTTTT. It yields the protein CATKRVGMFAGELFF.

This clonotype has a handful of counts. For the CDR3, the DNA is TGTGCCAGCAGCCATGATCCTAGGGGCTACACCTTC. Protein product: CASSHDPRGYTF. This sequence joins TRBV4-2 and TRBJ1-2; D not certain. Germline V gene lookup returns CDR1 LGHNA and CDR2 YNFKEQ. The CDR3 spans 12 residues. The V gene lost 3 bases and the J gene lost 8 bases, with 10 bases spanning the gap.

The V call is TRBV24-1, the J call TRBJ2-7, with TRBD1 identical over 7 bases. Germline assignment: CDR1 KGHDR and CDR2 SFDVKD. The CDR3 has 18 amino acids. Trimming removed 2 bases from V and 1 base from J; junction bases left unmatched: 13. Here the CDR3 DNA reads TGTGCCACCAGTGATTCCTCCCTGGGGACAGTTCCTTCCTACGAGCAGTACTTC. Amino acid sequence: CATSDSSLGTVPSYEQYF.